This T cell receptor beta chain was sequenced during a study of identical twins. Whole-study findings and limits: Sharing of beta out-of-frame sequences by twins showed a weaker excess. Possibly, invariant MAIT and iNKT cells partly confounded zero-insertion analyses.

This clonotype has ten or more counts. The antigen is undetermined. TCRdb recomputed calls from the 5' RACE reads with MiXCR, one row per CDR3 protein. The sample holds roughly 280,000 distinct CDR3 sequences, nearly 9.5% seen once. CDR3 length: 17 amino acids. Germline V gene sequence: CDR1 LGHNA, CDR2 YSLEER. J gave up 2 bases and V 4 bases, and 12 bases lay outside the gene matches. This same sample was also part of a study on yellow fever vaccine responses in identical twins.

The chain employs TRBV4-3 and TRBJ2-5, with 8 positions matching TRBD2. Sequencing input: CD8+ T cells sorted from blood. This clonotype originated in a woman under 30 in good health. The CDR3 sequence is CASSPVSGAGGQETQYF. As DNA, the CDR3 is TGCGCCAGCAGCCCGGTTTCGGGGGCGGGAGGTCAAGAGACCCAGTACTTC.